Each of the 24 T cell receptor beta chains below was sequenced from the same sample in a study of cytomegalovirus exposure and HLA in healthy donors. The PCR used 60 Vbeta and 13 Jbeta primers. Assay used: immunoSEQ multiplex PCR; TCRdb lists only in-frame clones, some missing. This table holds about 200,000 clones, about two thirds found once. Sequencing was carried out using PBMCs. The receptors were gathered from a middle-aged man in good health and CMV-seropositive.

This clone was found a few times. The V and J genes are TRBV29-1 and TRBJ2-7; D perhaps matches TRBD2 (6 bases). V lost 6 bases and J 0 bases, leaving 15 bases between the germline ends. Germline V CDR1 and CDR2: SQVTM, ANQGSEA. This CDR3 spans 14 amino acids. The CDR3 here is CSVRRDGSSYEQYF. Written as DNA, the CDR3 is TGCAGCGTGCGCCGGGACGGGAGCTCCTACGAGCAGTACTTC.

This chain connects TRBV6-5 to TRBJ1-5; 8 bases line up with TRBD1. The CDR3 loop spans 14 amino acids. The trim removed 2 bases at V and 11 bases at J, leaving 8 bases unmatched. The V gene's germline CDR1 is MNHEY and CDR2 SVGAGI. The chain's CDR3 is CASSYAGGVGAQHF. The CDR3 nucleotides are TGTGCCAGCAGTTACGCAGGGGGCGTGGGAGCCCAGCATTTT.

The chain recombines TRBV7-8 with TRBJ2-5; 14 positions match TRBD2. Trimming removed 0 bases from V and 4 bases from J; junction bases left unmatched: 4. In germline, CDR1 is SGHVS, CDR2 FQNEAQ. This CDR3 is 17 amino acids long. The CDR3: CASSLARLAGGGETQYF. CDR3 bases: TGTGCCAGCAGCTTAGCGAGACTAGCGGGGGGGGGAGAGACCCAGTACTTC.

The chain combines TRBV4-1 with TRBJ1-5; TRBD1 might be the D (6 bases). The CDR3 sequence is 16 residues long. V was cut by 0 bases and J by 5 bases, with 14 bases left in between. Germline V gives CDR1 MGHRA, CDR2 YSYEKL. The CDR3 reads CASSQDWGGLHQPQHF. The CDR3 DNA reads TGCGCCAGCAGCCAAGATTGGGGGGGCTTGCATCAGCCCCAGCATTTT.

The rearrangement joins TRBV6-4 to TRBJ1-1, with D possibly TRBD1 on 6 matching bases. CDR1 is MRHNA and CDR2 is SNTAGT in the germline V gene. The CDR3 runs to 13 residues. V dropped 7 bases and J dropped 6 bases, with 15 bases sitting between them. The CDR3 region is CASKSNRDAEAFF. The DNA for the CDR3 is TGTGCCAGCAAAAGCAACAGGGACGCTGAAGCTTTCTTT.

This sequence joins TRBV12-5 and TRBJ1-5; D gene uncertain. This CDR3 region has 13 residues. CDR1 LGHNT and CDR2 FRNRAP come from the germline V gene. Trimming took off 7 bases at V and 9 bases at J, with 16 bases between the two ends. In DNA form, the CDR3 reads TGTGCTAGTGCCCCCCCCGGTGGAGCGCCCCAGCATTTT. Translation: CASAPPGGAPQHF. The whole variable domain, filled in from reference TRBV12-5 and TRBJ1-5, reads DARVTQTPRHKVTEMGQEVTMRCQPILGHNTVFWYRQTMMQGLELLAYFRNRAPLDDSGMPKDRFSAEMPDATLATLKIQPSEPRDSAVYFCASAPPGGAPQHFGDGTRLSIL.

This clone showed up just once. The chain uses TRBV28 and TRBJ2-5; 11 nucleotides align to TRBD1. The DNA matches TRBJ2-7 better at its end, which makes the J call doubtful. CDR3 size: 15 residues. The germline gives CDR1 MDHEN, CDR2 SYDVKM. The CDR3 sequence: CASSPRTGGGCEQYF. The CDR3 DNA reads as TGTGCCAGCAGTCCCCGGACAGGGGGCGGGTGCGAGCAGTACTTC.

This clone was counted between two and nine times. V usage is TRBV7-2 and J usage is TRBJ2-5; 10 nucleotides agree with TRBD2. Germline lookup yields CDR1 SGHTA and CDR2 FQGNSA. J lost 5 bases, V lost 5 bases, and 5 bases had no gene match. CDR3 size: 14 residues. This chain's CDR3 is CASSQRGGGETQYF. DNA for the CDR3: TGTGCCAGCAGCCAGCGGGGGGGAGGGGAGACCCAGTACTTC.

This chain links TRBV5-1 with TRBJ2-7, with 12 bases lining up with TRBD1. The trim removed 4 bases at V and 5 bases at J, leaving 13 bases unmatched. The CDR3 extends over 17 amino acids. Germline V gene data show CDR1 as SGHRS and CDR2 as YFSETQ. As DNA, the CDR3 is TGCGCCAGCAGCGTACGACGGGACAGGGGGCGCGAAAACGAGCAGTACTTC. It is translated as CASSVRRDRGRENEQYF.

The rearrangement uses TRBV6-1 and TRBJ2-1; 9 bases map to TRBD2. CDR1 MNHNS and CDR2 SASEGT come from the germline V gene. J was trimmed by 4 bases and V by 2 bases; bases with no gene match: 6. This CDR3 comprises 16 residues. The CDR3 DNA reads as TGTGCCAGCAGTGAAATGGAGCGGGGGGCGTACAATGAGCAGTTCTTC. Protein product: CASSEMERGAYNEQFF.

CDR3 DNA: TGCGCCAGCAGCCGCCTAGCGGGGCCCAACACCGGGGAGCTGTTTTTT. The encoded protein is CASSRLAGPNTGELFF. This chain links TRBV4-1 with TRBJ2-2; the match to TRBD2 covers 9 bases. J was trimmed by 2 bases and V by 4 bases; bases with no gene match: 5. Germline-derived CDR1 and CDR2 are MGHRA and YSYEKL. This CDR3 is built from 16 residues.

This rearrangement joins TRBV5-4 to TRBJ2-7; 9 nucleotides match TRBD1. Per the germline V gene, CDR1 is SGHNT and CDR2 is YYREEE (reference sequence). The CDR3 consists of 14 residues. V was clipped by 4 bases and J by 2 bases; unmatched bases: 4. The CDR3 DNA is TGTGCCAGCAGCCGGGACAGGGAAACCTACGAGCAGTACTTC. Encoded protein: CASSRDRETYEQYF.

In its sample, this clone was seen a few times. The J gene is TRBJ2-6, the V gene TRBV19; D is possibly TRBD2 (5 bases). Germline V gives CDR1 LNHDA, CDR2 SQIVND (reference sequence). Trimming removed 4 bases at V and 0 bases at J, with 13 bases between. The CDR3 is 17 residues long. CDR3 nucleotides: TGTGCCAGTAGTACCCCTGGACTGATCTCTGGGGCCAACGTCCTGACTTTC. Translated, it gives CASSTPGLISGANVLTF.

V and J are TRBV2 and TRBJ2-1; the match to TRBD2 covers 9 bases. The CDR3 covers 15 residues. J gave up 5 bases and V 3 bases, and 5 bases lay outside the gene matches. In germline, CDR1 is SNHLY, CDR2 FYNNEI. The CDR3 nucleotides read TGTGCCAGCAGTGATCAGCGGGGGGCCGACAATGAGCAGTTCTTC. It translates to CASSDQRGADNEQFF.

The genes are TRBV6-1 and TRBJ2-2, with TRBD1 matching 7 bases. Germline trimming cut 9 bases from V and 4 bases from J; bases unmatched to any gene: 8. The CDR3 has 14 amino acids. The germline V gene encodes CDR1 MNHNS and CDR2 SASEGT. CDR3 loop: CASFDRAITGELFF. CDR3 in DNA: TGTGCCAGTTTCGACAGGGCAATCACCGGGGAGCTGTTTTTT.

The rearrangement links TRBV6-5 to TRBJ2-3; 9 bases are shared with TRBD2. This CDR3 comprises 15 residues. The V segment lost 6 bases and the J segment 3 bases; nucleotides outside the gene matches: 7. The germline V gene has CDR1 MNHEY and CDR2 SVGAGI. The DNA of the CDR3 is TGTGCCAGCAGGGACCTAGCGGGGAATACAGATACGCAGTATTTT. Encoded protein: CASRDLAGNTDTQYF.

The J gene is TRBJ2-1, the V gene TRBV4-1, with D unresolved. The CDR3 length is 16 residues. Trimming removed 0 bases at V and 1 base at J, with 10 bases between. Germline CDR1 and CDR2: MGHRA and YSYEKL. The CDR3 loop is CASSQDQVLSYNEQFF. CDR3 sequence (DNA): TGCGCCAGCAGCCAAGATCAGGTCTTATCCTACAATGAGCAGTTCTTC.

The chain carries TRBV7-8 and TRBJ2-2; perhaps TRBD2 as D (7 bases). Germline V gives CDR1 SGHVS, CDR2 FQNEAQ. The CDR3 length is 17 residues. The V gene lost 1 base and the J gene lost 4 bases, with 16 bases spanning the gap. The CDR3 protein is CASSLGAGGQGTGELFF. In DNA form, the CDR3 reads TGTGCCAGCAGCTTAGGGGCCGGGGGGCAGGGCACCGGGGAGCTGTTTTTT.

The rearrangement uses TRBV6-5 and TRBJ2-5, with TRBD1 identical over 7 bases. Germline CDR1 and CDR2: MNHEY and SVGAGI. The CDR3 length is 15 residues. V trimming: 6 bases; J trimming: 5 bases; junction bases outside the gene matches: 12. DNA of the CDR3: TGTGCCAGCAGCAAGGGACAGACTTTAGGGGAGACCCAGTACTTC. Translating gives CASSKGQTLGETQYF.

V and J are TRBV4-3 and TRBJ1-6; TRBD1 is a possible D gene (6 bases). The CDR3 extends over 17 amino acids. From germline, CDR1 is LGHNA and CDR2 YSLEER. Trimming removed 3 bases from V and 7 bases from J, with 19 bases in between. CDR3: CASSQDPGGGRNSPLHF. In nucleotides, the CDR3 is TGCGCCAGCAGCCAGGACCCCGGGGGGGGGCGAAATTCACCCCTCCACTTT.

The chain joins TRBV5-1 to TRBJ2-3, with 7 positions matching TRBD1. The germline V gene encodes CDR1 SGHRS and CDR2 YFSETQ. The length of the CDR3 is 15 residues. After removal of 4 bases from V and 1 base from J, the junction contained 6 bases not matched to a gene. The CDR3 nucleotides read TGCGCCAGCAGCCTGAGGGGACAGCGCACAGATACGCAGTATTTT. This sequence encodes CASSLRGQRTDTQYF.

The rearrangement uses TRBV29-1 and TRBJ2-7, with TRBD1 identical over 7 bases. The CDR3 extends over 14 amino acids. Per the germline V gene, CDR1 is SQVTM and CDR2 is ANQGSEA. With 5 bases clipped from V and 3 bases from J, the junction kept 10 bases outside the gene matches. The CDR3 nucleotides are TGCAGCGTTACACTCGGGACAGTAGTCTACGAGCAGTACTTC. Its translation: CSVTLGTVVYEQYF.

This chain joins TRBV5-6 and TRBJ2-7, with a weak D call TRBD1 (6 bases). The CDR3 totals 15 residues. V was pared by 1 base and J by 3 bases, with 14 bases between. The germline V gene has CDR1 SGHDT and CDR2 YYEEEE. This CDR3 reads CASSLTLNRVYEQYF. The CDR3 DNA is TGTGCCAGCAGCTTGACCCTGAACAGGGTCTACGAGCAGTACTTC.

Written as DNA, the CDR3 is TGTGCCAGCAGCGAAACCGGGAGTTCCACCGGGGAGCTGTTTTTT. It codes for CASSETGSSTGELFF. J is TRBJ2-2 and V is TRBV2; D possibly corresponds to TRBD2 (6 bases). CDR3 length: 15 amino acids. The germline gives CDR1 SNHLY, CDR2 FYNNEI. Trimming removed 6 bases at V and 4 bases at J, with 15 bases between.